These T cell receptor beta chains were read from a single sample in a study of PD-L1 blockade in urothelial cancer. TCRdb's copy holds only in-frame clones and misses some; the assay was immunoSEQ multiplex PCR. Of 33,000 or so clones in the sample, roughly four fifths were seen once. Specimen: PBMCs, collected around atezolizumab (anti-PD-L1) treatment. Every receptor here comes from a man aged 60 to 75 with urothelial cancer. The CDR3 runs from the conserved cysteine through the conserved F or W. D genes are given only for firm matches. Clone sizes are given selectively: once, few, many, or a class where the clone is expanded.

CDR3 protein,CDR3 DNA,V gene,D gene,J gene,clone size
CASSLVAGGTPSSYNEQFF,TGTGCCAGCAGTTTGGTAGCGGGGGGAACCCCGAGCTCCTACAATGAGCAGTTCTTC,TRBV27,TRBD2,TRBJ2-1,-
CASSDGVNQPQHF,TGTGCCAGCTCAGACGGAGTCAATCAGCCCCAGCATTTT,TRBV18,-,TRBJ1-5,medium-sized
CASSIRGQGLMNTEAFF,TGTGCCAGTAGTATAAGGGGACAGGGGCTCATGAACACTGAAGCTTTCTTT,TRBV19,TRBD1,TRBJ1-1,once
CASSLSTRADGPQHF,TGTGCCAGCAGTTTATCTACCAGGGCCGATGGGCCCCAGCATTTT,TRBV27,-,TRBJ1-5,-
CASSEVGDRAYEKLFF,TGTGCCAGCAGTGAGGTCGGAGACAGGGCCTATGAAAAACTGTTTTTT,TRBV6-1,TRBD1,TRBJ1-4,-
CASSPPRDGSGELFF,TGTGCCAGCAGTCCACCCCGCGACGGGTCCGGGGAGCTGTTTTTT,TRBV28,-,TRBJ2-2,-
CATTSGGANTQYF,TGTGCCACCACTAGCGGGGGCGCGAATACGCAGTATTTT,TRBV27,TRBD2,TRBJ2-3,-
CASSPPSLGGETQYF,TGTGCCAGCTCACCACCGTCGCTGGGAGGGGAGACCCAGTACTTC,TRBV18,TRBD2,TRBJ2-5,-
CASSEALPTPGYTF,TGTGCCAGCAGTGAAGCTCTACCTACCCCTGGCTACACCTTC,TRBV2,-,TRBJ1-2,-
CASKGQGVTDTQYF,TGCGCCTCCAAGGGACAGGGAGTAACAGATACGCAGTATTTT,TRBV5-1,TRBD1,TRBJ2-3,-
CASSDRDRGYEQYF,TGCGCCAGCAGTGACCGGGACAGGGGCTACGAGCAGTACTTC,TRBV10-1,TRBD1,TRBJ2-7,-
CASVPGQAFYGYTF,TGTGCCAGCGTCCCTGGACAGGCGTTCTATGGCTACACCTTC,TRBV6-5,TRBD1,TRBJ1-2,-
CASSSRQGGNSGNTIYF,TGTGCCAGCAGCTCCCGACAGGGGGGGAACTCTGGAAACACCATATATTTT,TRBV5-8,TRBD1,TRBJ1-3,-
CASSLRPGSRPYGYTF,TGTGCCAGCAGCCTCCGTCCGGGGTCTCGACCTTATGGCTACACCTTC,TRBV16,-,TRBJ1-2,-
CASSAAYEQYF,TGTGCCAGCAGTGCTGCCTACGAGCAGTACTTC,TRBV2,-,TRBJ2-7,-
CASSPGQLTDTQYF,TGTGCCAGCAGCCCCGGACAGCTCACAGATACGCAGTATTTT,TRBV5-4,-,TRBJ2-3,-
CASRGGAEIGGYTF,TGTGCCAGCAGGGGGGGGGCCGAAATAGGTGGCTACACCTTC,TRBV6-6,-,TRBJ1-2,-
CASSLEGQSSYNEQFF,TGTGCCAGCAGCTTAGAGGGACAGAGCTCCTACAATGAGCAGTTCTTC,TRBV7-8,TRBD1,TRBJ2-1,-
CASSQGGVAQPQHF,TGTGCCAGCTCACAGGGCGGGGTCGCACAGCCCCAGCATTTT,TRBV18,-,TRBJ1-5,-
CAWSLNSPLHF,TGTGCCTGGAGTCTTAATTCACCCCTCCACTTT,TRBV30,-,TRBJ1-6,-
CSVIHGTGGHNEQFF,TGCAGCGTCATACACGGGACAGGGGGGCACAATGAGCAGTTCTTC,TRBV29-1,TRBD1,TRBJ2-1,once
CASSIENAGTGELFF,TGTGCCAGTAGTATCGAGAATGCAGGGACCGGGGAGCTGTTTTTT,TRBV19,-,TRBJ2-2,-
CASRASRTGQETQYF,TGTGCCAGCAGAGCGAGCCGGACAGGGCAAGAGACCCAGTACTTC,TRBV2,TRBD1,TRBJ2-5,-
CASSPLSGGPYEQYF,TGTGCCAGCAGCCCCCTGTCGGGGGGCCCCTACGAGCAGTACTTC,TRBV7-9,-,TRBJ2-7,-
CASRESSYNSPLHF,TGTGCCAGCAGAGAGAGCTCCTATAATTCACCCCTCCACTTT,TRBV28,-,TRBJ1-6,-
CASSLSLGPDTQYF,TGTGCCAGCAGTTTAAGCCTCGGTCCGGATACGCAGTATTTT,TRBV27,-,TRBJ2-3,-
CAISAIAGANTGELFF,TGTGCCATCAGTGCAATCGCGGGAGCGAACACCGGGGAGCTGTTTTTT,TRBV10-3,TRBD2,TRBJ2-2,-
CASSKVGKNRGESTDTQYF,TGTGCCAGCAGCAAAGTCGGTAAGAATCGGGGGGAGAGCACAGATACGCAGTATTTT,TRBV21-1,-,TRBJ2-3,-
CASRPGYTEAFF,TGTGCCAGCAGACCAGGGTACACTGAAGCTTTCTTT,TRBV7-2,-,TRBJ1-1,-
CASSPSGSGGRDTQYF,TGTGCCAGCAGCCCCAGTGGTAGCGGGGGGAGGGATACGCAGTATTTT,TRBV7-2,TRBD2,TRBJ2-3,few
CASSGRQGLNEQYF,TGTGCCAGCAGTGGAAGACAGGGCCTTAACGAGCAGTACTTC,TRBV2,TRBD1,TRBJ2-7,-
CASSPLSGGADTQYF,TGTGCCAGCTCACCACTGAGCGGGGGGGCAGATACGCAGTATTTT,TRBV18,TRBD2,TRBJ2-3,-
CASSVGEVLLTDTQYF,TGTGCCAGCAGTGTAGGGGAAGTACTCCTAACAGATACGCAGTATTTT,TRBV2,-,TRBJ2-3,-
CASSIGFSGYTF,TGTGCCAGTAGTATCGGGTTCTCAGGCTACACCTTC,TRBV19,-,TRBJ1-2,-
CASSARLAGTPYEQYF,TGTGCCAGCAGTGCCCGACTAGCGGGGACCCCCTACGAGCAGTACTTC,TRBV6-1,TRBD2,TRBJ2-7,-
CASRDAGGSTDTQYF,TGTGCCAGCAGGGACGCGGGGGGTAGCACAGATACGCAGTATTTT,TRBV27,TRBD2,TRBJ2-3,-
CASSSPGLADTDTQYF,TGCGCCAGCAGTTCCCCGGGACTAGCGGACACAGATACGCAGTATTTT,TRBV10-2,TRBD2,TRBJ2-3,-
CASSDRQGQQYF,TGTGCCAGCAGTGATCGACAGGGACAGCAGTACTTC,TRBV27,TRBD1,TRBJ2-7,-
CASSKKRLRAANTGELFF,TGTGCCAGCAGCAAAAAGAGGCTGAGGGCCGCGAACACCGGGGAGCTGTTTTTT,TRBV7-9,-,TRBJ2-2,-
CASSVSGESEKLFF,TGTGCCAGCAGCGTATCGGGGGAGTCGGAAAAACTGTTTTTT,TRBV9,-,TRBJ1-4,-
CASSATGIHQPQHF,TGTGCCAGCAGCGCGACAGGGATCCATCAGCCCCAGCATTTT,TRBV7-9,TRBD1,TRBJ1-5,-
CASSPGVNLGTDTQYF,TGTGCCAGCAGCCCGGGGGTGAACTTGGGCACAGATACGCAGTATTTT,TRBV5-4,-,TRBJ2-3,-
CASSQEWDRDPSYEQYF,TGCGCCAGCAGCCAAGAGTGGGACAGGGACCCCTCCTACGAGCAGTACTTC,TRBV4-1,TRBD1,TRBJ2-7,-
CASSEGDRQETQYF,TGTGCCAGCAGTGAAGGGGACAGACAAGAGACCCAGTACTTC,TRBV2,TRBD1,TRBJ2-5,-
CASSDRQGTEAFF,TGTGCCAGCAGCGACCGACAGGGGACTGAAGCTTTCTTT,TRBV7-3,TRBD1,TRBJ1-1,-
CASSLGGMPDTQYF,TGCGCCAGCAGCTTGGGAGGGATGCCAGATACGCAGTATTTT,TRBV5-1,-,TRBJ2-3,-
CASSFIQGTYEQYF,TGTGCCAGCAGTTTTATTCAGGGGACCTACGAGCAGTACTTC,TRBV28,-,TRBJ2-7,few
CASSEGQTQETQYF,TGTGCCAGCAGCGAAGGACAGACCCAAGAGACCCAGTACTTC,TRBV9,-,TRBJ2-5,once
CASSSRGFSGNTIYF,TGTGCCAGCAGCTCTCGGGGTTTCTCTGGAAACACCATATATTTT,TRBV7-9,-,TRBJ1-3,-
CASSLEGGLTGELFF,TGTGCCAGCAGCTTGGAAGGGGGTCTCACCGGGGAGCTGTTTTTT,TRBV5-5,-,TRBJ2-2,-
CASSPRLENYGYTF,TGTGCCAGCAGCCCCCGTCTAGAAAACTATGGCTACACCTTC,TRBV5-4,-,TRBJ1-2,-
CASSRQGAGVGREQFF,TGTGCCAGCAGCCGCCAGGGAGCGGGGGTCGGTCGTGAGCAGTTCTTC,TRBV28,TRBD2,TRBJ2-1,-
CASSPHSSTDTQYF,TGTGCCAGCAGTCCGCACTCTAGCACAGATACGCAGTATTTT,TRBV27,-,TRBJ2-3,-
CASSSDRGLTDTQYF,TGTGCCAGCAGCTCAGACAGGGGGCTGACAGATACGCAGTATTTT,TRBV5-4,TRBD1,TRBJ2-3,-
CASSLEGGTDTQYF,TGCGCCAGCAGCTTGGAGGGGGGGACAGATACGCAGTATTTT,TRBV5-1,-,TRBJ2-3,-
CASSPSDTTEAFF,TGTGCCAGCTCACCTTCGGACACCACTGAAGCTTTCTTT,TRBV18,-,TRBJ1-1,-
CASSLRLAGGQDTQYF,TGCGCCAGCAGCTTGAGACTAGCGGGGGGTCAAGATACGCAGTATTTT,TRBV5-1,TRBD2,TRBJ2-3,-